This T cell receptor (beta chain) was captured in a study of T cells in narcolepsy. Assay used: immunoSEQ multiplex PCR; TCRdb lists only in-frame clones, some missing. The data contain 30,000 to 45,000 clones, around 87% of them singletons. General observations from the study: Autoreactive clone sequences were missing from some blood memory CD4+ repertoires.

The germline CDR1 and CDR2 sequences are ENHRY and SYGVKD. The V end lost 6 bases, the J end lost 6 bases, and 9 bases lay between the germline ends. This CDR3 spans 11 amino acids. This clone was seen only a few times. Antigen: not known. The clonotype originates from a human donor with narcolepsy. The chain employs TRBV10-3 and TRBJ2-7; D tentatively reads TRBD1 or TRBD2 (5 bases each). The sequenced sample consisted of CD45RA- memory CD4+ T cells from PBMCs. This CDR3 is CAISRGAEQYF. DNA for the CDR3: TGTGCCATCAGCCGGGGCGCCGAGCAGTACTTC.